This is a list of T cell receptor beta chains from one sample in a study of OX40 agonist ivuxolimab in advanced cancers. Clones were sequenced by immunoSEQ multiplex PCR, and TCRdb holds only the in-frame ones, with some missing. The table has around 58,000 clones, almost 95% seen once. Sequences were derived from CD4+ or CD8+ T cells sorted from blood, sampled in a trial of the OX40 agonist ivuxolimab. The receptors shown here come from an adult with an advanced solid tumor such as melanoma, head and neck, liver or kidney cancer. The CDR3 runs from the conserved cysteine through the conserved F or W. Each record gives: V gene, J gene, CDR3 protein.

v_gene: TRBV27
j_gene: TRBJ1-1
CDR3aa: CASSSSIEPEAFF

v_gene: TRBV7-3
j_gene: TRBJ2-1
CDR3aa: CASSVSPTGSPYNEQFF

v_gene: TRBV5-4
j_gene: TRBJ2-7
CDR3aa: CASSSRDSFHEQYF

v_gene: TRBV7-3
j_gene: TRBJ1-1
CDR3aa: CASSLGQMNTEAFF

v_gene: TRBV30
j_gene: TRBJ2-7
CDR3aa: CAWSVHEGSEQYF

v_gene: TRBV21-1
j_gene: TRBJ1-4
CDR3aa: CASSKNCQGCREKLFF

v_gene: TRBV11-2
j_gene: TRBJ1-4
CDR3aa: CASSWTGYNEKLFF

v_gene: TRBV7-9
j_gene: TRBJ1-1
CDR3aa: CASSLVRGRNTEAFF

v_gene: TRBV29-1
j_gene: TRBJ2-1
CDR3aa: CSASGTGNSNEQFF

v_gene: TRBV5-1
j_gene: TRBJ2-7
CDR3aa: CASSLGTSGYEQYF

v_gene: TRBV11-2
j_gene: TRBJ2-1
CDR3aa: CASSLDSDVGLYNEQFF

v_gene: TRBV13
j_gene: TRBJ2-5
CDR3aa: CASSLRAGGTPPGETQYF

v_gene: TRBV7-9
j_gene: TRBJ2-7
CDR3aa: CASSHRGLADEQYF

v_gene: TRBV11-2
j_gene: TRBJ2-3
CDR3aa: CASSTIQGGGDTQYF

v_gene: TRBV14
j_gene: TRBJ1-1
CDR3aa: CASSWVAGGTEAFF

v_gene: TRBV14
j_gene: TRBJ2-1
CDR3aa: CASSPISERDGEQFF

v_gene: TRBV30
j_gene: TRBJ2-7
CDR3aa: CAWSELGQGQVGPYEQYF

v_gene: TRBV11-3
j_gene: TRBJ2-7
CDR3aa: CASSPHPAINSYEQYF

v_gene: TRBV4-1
j_gene: TRBJ2-7
CDR3aa: CASSQDSLANNEQYF

v_gene: TRBV10-1
j_gene: TRBJ2-7
CDR3aa: CASPDSIMQGAKYEQYF

v_gene: TRBV13
j_gene: TRBJ2-2
CDR3aa: CASSSTTGTGGARTGELFF

v_gene: TRBV28
j_gene: TRBJ2-1
CDR3aa: CASNRQGPQIYNEQFF

v_gene: TRBV27
j_gene: TRBJ1-4
CDR3aa: CASSPGQAGKLFF

v_gene: TRBV5-1
j_gene: TRBJ2-7
CDR3aa: CASSLRSDEQYF

v_gene: TRBV11-3
j_gene: TRBJ2-3
CDR3aa: CASSDRGDTQYF

v_gene: TRBV28
j_gene: TRBJ1-5
CDR3aa: CASSLAPGGAAQPQHF

v_gene: TRBV13
j_gene: TRBJ2-1
CDR3aa: CASSLPGTSSYEQFF

v_gene: TRBV10-2
j_gene: TRBJ2-3
CDR3aa: CASSEADPDTQYF

v_gene: TRBV7-8
j_gene: TRBJ1-1
CDR3aa: CASSSSGLGTEAFF

v_gene: TRBV13
j_gene: TRBJ1-1
CDR3aa: CASPAGGRGGSTEAFF

v_gene: TRBV6-5
j_gene: TRBJ2-1
CDR3aa: CASSYGAEQFF

v_gene: TRBV19
j_gene: TRBJ2-7
CDR3aa: CASSPASRDLYEQYF

v_gene: TRBV7-3
j_gene: TRBJ2-2
CDR3aa: CATGDGTGELFF

v_gene: TRBV10-3
j_gene: TRBJ2-3
CDR3aa: CAIRFDYEDTDTQYF

v_gene: TRBV27
j_gene: TRBJ2-3
CDR3aa: CASSALAGGMRGDTQYF

v_gene: TRBV9
j_gene: TRBJ1-1
CDR3aa: CASSAVTEAFF

v_gene: TRBV14
j_gene: TRBJ2-1
CDR3aa: CASSQLAGVYNEQFF

v_gene: TRBV28
j_gene: TRBJ1-1
CDR3aa: CASGIGTGGFTEAFF

v_gene: TRBV7-7
j_gene: TRBJ2-7
CDR3aa: CASSLPGGQRYEQYF

v_gene: TRBV7-3
j_gene: TRBJ1-5
CDR3aa: CASSLTGGMGQPQHF

v_gene: TRBV7-2
j_gene: TRBJ2-3
CDR3aa: CASSLEGTGGTDTQYF

v_gene: TRBV4-3
j_gene: TRBJ2-7
CDR3aa: CASSPTGNSYEQYF

v_gene: TRBV7-8
j_gene: TRBJ1-5
CDR3aa: CASSLAVRDRGQPQHF

v_gene: TRBV28
j_gene: TRBJ1-5
CDR3aa: CASSQDLGQPQHF

v_gene: TRBV6-5
j_gene: TRBJ1-2
CDR3aa: CASSYGSTNYGYTF

v_gene: TRBV15
j_gene: TRBJ2-1
CDR3aa: CATSRSPLAGDHGEQFF

v_gene: TRBV29-1
j_gene: TRBJ1-1
CDR3aa: CSVAGERTMNTEAFF

v_gene: TRBV5-4
j_gene: TRBJ1-2
CDR3aa: CASSYEGFRDYGYTF

v_gene: TRBV27
j_gene: TRBJ2-3
CDR3aa: CASSLYFTDTQYF

v_gene: TRBV11-1
j_gene: TRBJ2-7
CDR3aa: CASSLSRAYEQYF

v_gene: TRBV19
j_gene: TRBJ2-2
CDR3aa: CASSATGGIAGELFF

v_gene: TRBV9
j_gene: TRBJ2-3
CDR3aa: CASSVVARFADTQYF

v_gene: TRBV6-1
j_gene: TRBJ1-5
CDR3aa: CSTGRPQHF

v_gene: TRBV27
j_gene: TRBJ2-1
CDR3aa: CASIPPDRSWNEQFF

v_gene: TRBV7-3
j_gene: TRBJ1-1
CDR3aa: CASSLGGVGEAFF

v_gene: TRBV28
j_gene: TRBJ1-1
CDR3aa: CASSGHDRDRVMNTEAFF

v_gene: TRBV27
j_gene: TRBJ2-7
CDR3aa: CASSPELAGVYEQYF